Detailed here is one T cell receptor beta chain. Antigen specificity is unknown. Using immunoSEQ multiplex PCR, the repertoire was profiled, and TCRdb retains in-frame clones only, with some absent. The sample carries 98,000 or so clones, roughly 86% recorded once. This sample stems from a study of T cell responses to AZD1222 COVID-19 vaccine. Whole-study context: Second doses at about 4 or about 12 weeks were pooled.

Study-level points and caveats: Only 5 or 6 people who got AZD1222 tested seropositive at baseline. Clonal diversity was possibly underestimated, and white British individuals and females predominated among donors. Among spike-specific TCRs, nearly half reportedly target unmutated variant regions.

The sequence derives from an adult in good health. Sample: peripheral blood, taken on day 0 of AZD1222 vaccination.

The CDR3 nucleotides are TGCGCCAGCAGCCAAGCGTTGGGGAGGGCGGAAAAACTGTTTTTT. This codes for CASSQALGRAEKLFF. V gene TRBV4-3 combines with J gene TRBJ1-4; no definite D call. Looked up from germline, CDR1 is LGHNA and CDR2 is YSLEER. Trimming left V 1 base short and J 8 bases short, with 14 bases between. This CDR3 is built from 15 residues.